This entry lists 31 T cell receptor beta chains sequenced from one sample in a study of blood T cell repertoires in COVID-19. Sequencing used immunoSEQ multiplex PCR; TCRdb keeps in-frame clones, though not all of them. The sample consists of around 99,000 clones, approximately 87% of them appearing once. Source material: peripheral blood. The receptors come from a woman aged 55-69 years with acute or convalescent COVID-19.

The table lists this clone with a count of one. V and J are TRBV5-1 and TRBJ2-1; 11 bases are a match to TRBD2. The CDR3 totals 16 residues. V dropped 4 bases and J dropped 3; count of bases not matched to a gene: 6. CDR1 and CDR2 (germline): SGHRS, YFSETQ. The CDR3 protein is CASSPPLAGDYNEQFF. CDR3 bases: TGCGCCAGCAGCCCTCCACTAGCGGGGGACTACAATGAGCAGTTCTTC. Supplemented by reference TRBV5-1 and TRBJ2-1, the full variable domain reads KAGVTQTPRYLIKTRGQQVTLSCSPISGHRSVSWYQQTPGQGLQFLFEYFSETQRNKGNFPGRFSGRQFSNSRSEMNVSTLELGDSALYLCASSPPLAGDYNEQFFGPGTRLTVL.

The chain recombines TRBV19 with TRBJ2-7; TRBD1 aligns across 9 bases. Per germline, CDR1 LNHDA and CDR2 SQIVND (reference sequence). The CDR3 consists of 16 residues. V lost 5 bases, J lost 1 base, and 9 bases stayed unmatched. The CDR3 DNA is TGTGCCAGTAGTCATACACCGGGACAGGGATCCTACGAGCAGTACTTC. It translates to CASSHTPGQGSYEQYF.

The V call is TRBV11-3, the J call TRBJ2-1, with 9 nucleotides matching TRBD1. From germline, CDR1 is SGHNT and CDR2 YENEEA. This CDR3 is 17 amino acids long. With 1 base clipped from V and 7 bases from J, the junction kept 11 bases outside the gene matches. This CDR3 is CASSLVGTGKAGNEQFF. CDR3 bases: TGTGCCAGCAGCTTAGTCGGGACAGGGAAAGCTGGAAATGAGCAGTTCTTC.

This clone was observed a handful of times. V gene TRBV5-6 combines with J gene TRBJ1-5; D is uncertain. The CDR3 runs to 15 residues. Trimming took 1 base from V and 4 from J, leaving 12 bases between them. Germline loops: CDR1 SGHDT, CDR2 YYEEEE. CDR3 nucleotides: TGTGCCAGCAGCTTGTGGCAGGCGGGTAATCAGCCCCAGCATTTT. It encodes CASSLWQAGNQPQHF.

J is TRBJ1-4 and V is TRBV7-2, with 7 bases matching TRBD1. CDR1 and CDR2 from the germline V gene are SGHTA and FQGNSA. CDR3 length: 16 residues. V was pared by 5 bases and J by 1 base, with 7 bases of the junction left unmatched. CDR3 nucleotide sequence: TGTGCCAGCAGCGTAAACTCAGGGGGAACTAATGAAAAACTGTTTTTT. Translation gives CASSVNSGGTNEKLFF.

The chain joins TRBV5-1 to TRBJ1-4; D is unresolved. The CDR3 covers 13 residues. V lost 0 bases to trimming and J lost 3 bases, with 3 bases between them. The germline V gene encodes CDR1 SGHRS and CDR2 YFSETQ. CDR3 protein: CASSLAPNEKLFF. CDR3 coding DNA: TGCGCCAGCAGCTTGGCTCCTAATGAAAAACTGTTTTTT.

V and J are TRBV18 and TRBJ2-7; 7 bases are shared with TRBD1. J was trimmed by 2 bases and V by 3 bases; bases with no gene match: 7. Germline lookup yields CDR1 KGHSH and CDR2 LQKENI. This CDR3 is built from 15 residues. Here the CDR3 reads CASSPFRDRAYEQYF. The CDR3 region has the DNA TGTGCCAGCTCACCCTTCCGGGACAGAGCCTACGAGCAGTACTTC.

The chain links TRBV28 to TRBJ1-6, with 9 bases lining up with TRBD1. The CDR3 is 14 amino acids. The V gene end was trimmed by 8 bases and the J gene end by 10 bases; junction bases not matched to a gene: 9. Germline V gives CDR1 MDHEN, CDR2 SYDVKM. The CDR3, as DNA: TGTGCCAGCCGCCCCGGGACAGGGCACTCACCCCTCCACTTT. Amino acids: CASRPGTGHSPLHF.

The chain links TRBV7-8 to TRBJ1-1; 8 bases are shared with TRBD1. Per the germline V gene, CDR1 is SGHVS and CDR2 is FQNEAQ. The CDR3 is 15 residues long. Trimming removed 5 bases from V and 7 bases from J; junction bases left unmatched: 12. The CDR3 nucleotides read TGTGCCAGCAGCCCTCCTCAGGGGGCGCAGCTTGAAGCTTTCTTT. Amino acids: CASSPPQGAQLEAFF.

This clone was observed once. CDR3 region: CASSQGAQANYGYTF. Written as DNA, the CDR3 is TGCGCCAGCAGCCAAGGAGCGCAAGCTAACTATGGCTACACCTTC. The chain links TRBV4-3 to TRBJ1-2; D gene uncertain. Between the trimmed V and J ends, which lost 1 base and 0 bases, there was a span of 9 bases. The CDR3 length is 15 residues. The germline gives CDR1 LGHNA, CDR2 YSLEER.

DNA for the CDR3: TGTGCCAGCAGTCAGGGACAGGGTAAGGATGAGCAGTTCTTC. Translation gives CASSQGQGKDEQFF. The chain employs TRBV27 and TRBJ2-1, with 9 bases that match TRBD1. The ends lost 5 bases at V and 8 bases at J; junction bases unmatched: 7. This CDR3 region has 14 residues. CDR1 and CDR2 (germline): MNHEY, SMNVEV (reference sequence).

The rearrangement uses TRBV30 and TRBJ2-3; 7 nucleotides align to TRBD2. Trimming took 4 bases from V and 1 from J; bases not matched to a gene: 2. CDR1 is GTSNPN, CDR2 SVGIG, per germline (reference sequence). This CDR3 comprises 13 residues. The CDR3 is CAWNAGGTDTQYF. CDR3 coding DNA: TGTGCCTGGAACGCGGGGGGCACAGATACGCAGTATTTT.

The CDR3 here is CASSYLQGNEKLFF. CDR3 in DNA: TGTGCCAGCAGTTATTTACAGGGCAATGAAAAACTGTTTTTT. The chain couples TRBV6-5 to TRBJ1-4; tentative D call: TRBD1 (6 bases). Trimming took 3 bases from V and 5 from J, leaving 10 bases between them. Per germline, CDR1 MNHEY and CDR2 SVGAGI. There are 14 residues in the CDR3.

The chain has TRBV5-1 and TRBJ2-5; the D gene is possibly TRBD1 (6 bases). This CDR3 comprises 15 residues. Germline V gene data show CDR1 as SGHRS and CDR2 as YFSETQ. Trimming left V 5 bases short and J 1 base short, with 15 bases between. In nucleotides, the CDR3 is TGCGCCAGCAGTAAACAGGGTCAGGCCCAAGAGACCCAGTACTTC. Encoded protein: CASSKQGQAQETQYF.

There are a few counts of this clone. The chain joins TRBV27 to TRBJ1-5, with D possibly being TRBD1 (6 bases). The CDR3 runs 14 residues. The germline V and J ends were trimmed by 10 bases and 6 bases, with 19 bases remaining between them. Germline V gene lookup returns CDR1 MNHEY and CDR2 SMNVEV (reference sequence). The CDR3: CATQQGSGRQPQHF. As DNA, the CDR3 is TGTGCCACCCAACAGGGATCAGGCCGTCAGCCCCAGCATTTT.

DNA of the CDR3: TGTGCCTGGAGTGTATCTAATGGTGACACTGAAGCTTTCTTT. Amino acids: CAWSVSNGDTEAFF. The V and J genes are TRBV30 and TRBJ1-1, with no clear D. V lost 0 bases and J lost 3, with 11 bases in between. This CDR3 has 14 residues. Germline V lookup: CDR1 GTSNPN, CDR2 SVGIG (reference sequence).

The V call is TRBV3-1 (or the pseudogene TRBV3-2), the J call TRBJ2-1, with 10 bases identical to TRBD2. The CDR3 covers 14 residues. Germline values: CDR1 LGHDT, CDR2 YNNKEL (reference sequence). The V and J ends lost 0 bases and 15 bases, in that order; junction bases with no gene match: 8. Written as DNA, the CDR3 is TGTGCCAGCAGCCAAGACCTAGCGGGAGTGGCTCGGTTCTTC. It encodes CASSQDLAGVARFF.

V usage is TRBV4-2 and J usage is TRBJ2-3, with D perhaps matching TRBD1 (6 bases). Germline CDR1 and CDR2: LGHNA and YNFKEQ. The CDR3 covers 15 residues. V was pared by 0 bases and J by 4 bases, with 11 bases between. The CDR3 DNA reads as TGTGCCAGCAGCCAAGATGGGCAGGGGTCAGATACGCAGTATTTT. Protein: CASSQDGQGSDTQYF.

This clone was seen once. The chain carries TRBV7-2 and TRBJ2-1; 8 bases fit TRBD1. This CDR3 region has 18 residues. The junction had 21 bases not matched to a gene; V was cut back by 3 bases and J by 11 bases. Germline-derived CDR1 and CDR2 are SGHTA and FQGNSA. This CDR3 is CASSLVVEAPGGSGKQFF. The DNA for the CDR3 is TGTGCCAGCAGCTTGGTTGTCGAGGCCCCAGGGGGCTCGGGGAAGCAGTTCTTC.

The V call is TRBV5-4, the J call TRBJ1-5; D is uncertain. CDR1 is SGHNT, CDR2 YYREEE, per germline (reference sequence). Trimming pared 3 bases from V and 7 bases from J, leaving 11 bases between. This CDR3 spans 13 amino acids. Written as DNA, the CDR3 is TGTGCCAGCAGCTCCAGTCCGGGGCAGCCCCAGCATTTT. Its protein product is CASSSSPGQPQHF.

The V and J genes are TRBV7-2 and TRBJ2-3; D is uncertain. The V end was cut by 5 bases, the J end by 5 bases, with 20 bases between. The CDR3 runs 16 residues. CDR1 and CDR2 (germline): SGHTA, FQGNSA. The CDR3 DNA follows: TGTGCCAGCAGCATAAATTACGAGGCGTCGGGAGATACGCAGTATTTT. This sequence encodes CASSINYEASGDTQYF. The full variable domain, rest sourced from reference TRBV7-2 and TRBJ2-3, is GAGVSQSPSNKVTEKGKDVELRCDPISGHTALYWYRQSLGQGLEFLIYFQGNSAPDKSGLPSDRFSAERTGGSVSTLTIQRTQQEDSAVYLCASSINYEASGDTQYFGPGTRLTVL.

This chain uses TRBV28 with TRBJ1-3; D gene ambiguous. Between the trimmed V and J ends, which lost 3 bases and 1 base, there was a span of 7 bases. The germline CDR1 and CDR2 sequences are MDHEN and SYDVKM. This CDR3 is 14 amino acids long. CDR3 in amino acids: CASSFPSSGNTIYF. CDR3 sequence (DNA): TGTGCCAGCAGTTTTCCCAGTTCTGGAAACACCATATATTTT.

The rearrangement links TRBV3-1 (or the pseudogene TRBV3-2) to TRBJ1-1; D unresolved. Germline CDR1 LGHDT, CDR2 YNNKEL (reference sequence). V was trimmed by 4 bases and J by 0 bases, leaving 3 bases between them. CDR3 length equals 12 residues. The CDR3 protein is CASSRVNTEAFF. CDR3 nucleotides: TGTGCCAGCAGCCGAGTGAACACTGAAGCTTTCTTT.

The genes are TRBV12-3 or TRBV12-4 and TRBJ1-1; tentative D call: TRBD1 (5 bases). This CDR3 region has 13 residues. Between the trimmed V and J ends, which lost 6 bases and 4 bases, there was a span of 12 bases. CDR3 in amino acids: CASRLWGGTEAFF. In DNA, the CDR3 is TGTGCCAGCAGACTGTGGGGGGGCACTGAAGCTTTCTTT.

This clone was found many times. Other DNA sequences of this sample code for an identical CDR3. The V gene is TRBV4-1, the J gene TRBJ2-7; 10 bases map to TRBD1. CDR1 is MGHRA and CDR2 is YSYEKL in the germline V gene. Trimming took 2 bases from V and 4 from J; bases not matched to a gene: 2. The CDR3 is 14 amino acids. CDR3 protein: CASSQRTGGYEQYF. CDR3 coding DNA: TGCGCCAGCAGCCAAAGGACAGGGGGTTACGAGCAGTACTTC.

This clone was observed a few times. The chain has TRBV29-1 and TRBJ2-1; D not certain. Germline CDR1 is SQVTM and CDR2 is ANQGSEA. There are 15 residues in the CDR3. The V gene lost 5 bases and the J gene lost 10 bases, with 24 bases spanning the gap. The CDR3 sequence: CSVISLGRSILEQFF. CDR3 sequence (DNA): TGCAGCGTTATTTCTCTGGGCAGGTCGATCCTAGAGCAGTTCTTC.

J is TRBJ2-1 and V is TRBV9; D gene unclear. Germline lookup yields CDR1 SGDLS and CDR2 YYNGEE. V lost 2 bases and J lost 8, with 17 bases in between. This CDR3 region has 15 residues. In nucleotides, the CDR3 is TGTGCCAGCAGCGTTGGGTTCCCGAGGCTCGATGAGCAGTTCTTC. Its protein product is CASSVGFPRLDEQFF.

The chain uses TRBV5-1 and TRBJ2-1, with D possibly TRBD2 on 5 matching bases. Trimming took off 2 bases at V and 5 bases at J, with 11 bases between the two ends. CDR3 size: 14 residues. Germline V gene sequence: CDR1 SGHRS, CDR2 YFSETQ. The CDR3 loop is CASSFGDGNNEQFF. CDR3 sequence (DNA): TGCGCCAGCAGCTTCGGGGATGGGAACAATGAGCAGTTCTTC.

The rearrangement links TRBV3-1 (or the pseudogene TRBV3-2) to TRBJ2-5; 7 bases align to TRBD2. CDR3 length: 14 residues. CDR1 is LGHDT, CDR2 YNNKEL, per germline (reference sequence). Unmatched junction bases numbered 2, after V lost 2 bases and J lost 2 bases. CDR3 in DNA: TGTGCCAGCAGCCAAAGGGGAGGGCAAGAGACCCAGTACTTC. Amino acid sequence: CASSQRGGQETQYF.

V usage is TRBV19 and J usage is TRBJ1-5; D possibly corresponds to TRBD1 (5 bases). Germline V lookup: CDR1 LNHDA, CDR2 SQIVND (reference sequence). This CDR3 has 17 residues. V was pared by 3 bases and J by 0 bases, with 15 bases between. This CDR3 is CASSILPGTYSNQPQHF. The CDR3 DNA reads TGTGCCAGTAGTATTTTGCCGGGGACTTATAGCAATCAGCCCCAGCATTTT.

This CDR3 is CASSLEGQGPGTEAFF. The DNA of the CDR3 is TGTGCCAGCAGCTTAGAAGGACAGGGCCCAGGTACTGAAGCTTTCTTT. This chain connects TRBV7-9 to TRBJ1-1; 8 positions agree with TRBD1. With V trimmed by 1 base and J by 5 bases, 9 bases remained unmatched. Germline loops: CDR1 SEHNR, CDR2 FQNEAQ (reference sequence). The CDR3 is made up of 16 amino acids. Using reference TRBV7-9 and TRBJ1-1 for the parts outside the CDR3, the full variable domain is DTGVSQNPRHKITKRGQNVTFRCDPISEHNRLYWYRQTLGQGPEFLTYFQNEAQLEKSRLLSDRFSAERPKGSFSTLEIQRTEQGDSAMYLCASSLEGQGPGTEAFFGQGTRLTVV.